A selection of T cell receptor beta chains follows, all from one sample in a study of blood T cell repertoires in COVID-19. The method was immunoSEQ multiplex PCR; TCRdb's version includes in-frame clones alone and lacks a portion of them. In the table there are 200,000 to 250,000 clones, 70% to 90% of which are singletons. Specimen: PBMCs or T cells enriched from blood (not recorded which). These receptors came from a woman aged 50 to 60 in a cohort exposed to, infected with or recovered from COVID-19 (not recorded which). Each CDR3 is given with its conserved first and last residue. D genes are given only for firm matches.

TRBV5-4	NA	TRBJ1-1	CGKFRTEAFF
TRBV10-3	NA	TRBJ1-6	CAISGDNNSPLHF
TRBV4-2	NA	TRBJ1-1	CASSQERRRPAFF
TRBV6-5	TRBD1	TRBJ1-1	CASSYSWTGNTEAFF
TRBV19	TRBD1	TRBJ1-2	CASSINQGGKAGYTF
TRBV11-2	TRBD2	TRBJ2-7	CASSLARSGGEQYF
TRBV7-2	TRBD2	TRBJ2-3	CASSSTSGGARDTQYF
TRBV12-3/TRBV12-4	TRBD1	TRBJ2-4	CASSPGQGASGYF
TRBV6-1	NA	TRBJ2-7	CASSGIFTRMGASYEQYF
TRBV19	TRBD1	TRBJ2-7	CASNTPGLGGQGHEQYF
TRBV4-1	NA	TRBJ1-4	CASSQDNPGFAEKLFF
TRBV5-4	NA	TRBJ2-5	CASSRREQGETQYF
TRBV10-3	NA	TRBJ1-4	CAITGVHNEKLFF
TRBV5-6	NA	TRBJ1-4	CASSLDQADEKLFF
TRBV5-4	NA	TRBJ1-2	CASSWGGFDYGYTF
TRBV3-1/TRBV3-2	NA	TRBJ1-3	CASSRHSRGGSGNTIYF
TRBV5-1	NA	TRBJ2-1	CASSSQGMGYNEQFF
TRBV7-3	NA	TRBJ1-5	CASITRYTQPQHF
TRBV3-1/TRBV3-2	TRBD1	TRBJ1-2	CASSRTPWTGMNYGYTF
TRBV7-9	NA	TRBJ2-7	CASSLAVGLSHEQYF
TRBV10-3	TRBD1	TRBJ1-2	CAAARGGGYGYTF
TRBV27	TRBD1	TRBJ2-2	CASSFGTVNTGELFF
TRBV4-3	NA	TRBJ2-7	CASSQDRGNYEQYF
TRBV15	TRBD2	TRBJ2-1	CATSRVVAGGLYEQFF
TRBV7-2	TRBD1	TRBJ2-5	CASSLQGVSETQYF
TRBV7-9	NA	TRBJ2-7	CASSSQAPEQYF
TRBV30	NA	TRBJ1-4	CAWSFNEKLFF
TRBV19	NA	TRBJ2-7	CASSIVGSGSHEQYF
TRBV10-3	TRBD1	TRBJ2-7	CAISEDRGLIEQYF
TRBV28	NA	TRBJ2-7	CASSFGRDGARLIYEQYF
TRBV6-5	TRBD1	TRBJ2-7	CASTRTGAYEQYF
TRBV11-2	TRBD1	TRBJ1-1	CASSRRGQGVRKAFF
TRBV27	NA	TRBJ2-7	CASSLTGLPYEQYF
TRBV18	NA	TRBJ1-1	CASSPGLREAFF
TRBV9	TRBD1	TRBJ2-7	CASSVAGQGEQYF
TRBV4-3	NA	TRBJ1-2	CASNQRAGENYGYTF
TRBV29-1	TRBD1	TRBJ1-4	CSDPGQGREKLFF
TRBV19	TRBD1	TRBJ1-2	CASTHLRGQGVYGYTF
TRBV19	TRBD1	TRBJ2-3	CASSETGGSVADTQYF
TRBV5-1	TRBD1	TRBJ2-1	CASSPPPRGPTYNEQFF
TRBV9	TRBD2	TRBJ2-6	CASSTRLAGGPGANVLTF
TRBV15	NA	TRBJ2-6	CATKRDLSGANVLTF
TRBV5-4	NA	TRBJ1-2	CASSSEAALIGYTF
TRBV4-3	NA	TRBJ2-1	CASSQDWGVGYNEQFF
TRBV4-3	TRBD1	TRBJ2-7	CASSAEPGQGYEQYF
TRBV5-5	NA	TRBJ2-4	CASSSRGDSKNIQYF
TRBV5-6	TRBD1	TRBJ2-3	CASTSSGGEYTDTQYF
TRBV7-2	NA	TRBJ1-3	CASSLGAGQGNTIYF
TRBV7-3	NA	TRBJ2-1	CASSLRGASYNEQFF
TRBV6-2/TRBV6-3	TRBD1	TRBJ2-7	CASSSPRDRGEEQYF
TRBV5-4	TRBD2	TRBJ2-3	CASSRLYPFSGGARDTQYF
TRBV10-3	TRBD1	TRBJ1-6	CAISDTGQTWSSYNSPLHF
TRBV28	NA	TRBJ2-7	CASSFNSRDEQYF
TRBV7-6	TRBD2	TRBJ2-2	CASSFSGGRVTGELFF
TRBV30	NA	TRBJ2-5	CAWSVGQGETQYF